This is a list of T cell receptor beta chains from one sample in a study of T cells in Graves' hyperthyroidism and ophthalmopathy. MiXCR, applied by TCRdb to the multiplex PCR reads, yields one record per CDR3 protein. The data hold about 300,000 distinct CDR3 sequences, with under 30% observed a single time. The sequenced sample consisted of blood. These receptors were taken from a man in his forties with Graves' hyperthyroidism that later progressed to Graves' ophthalmopathy. The CDR3 runs from the conserved cysteine through the conserved F or W. A D gene is named only where the DNA matches it firmly. Clone size is shown for a subset of rows, as once, few, many or a class of expanded clone.

TRBV10-3,many,TRBJ1-2,TRBD1,16,CAISDQQGALSYGYTF,TGTGCCATCAGTGACCAACAGGGGGCGCTTAGCTATGGCTACACCTTC
TRBV6-5,-,TRBJ1-2,-,14,CASSYDLGDGGYTF,TGTGCCAGCAGTTACGACTTGGGGGACGGAGGCTACACCTTC
TRBV6-1,-,TRBJ1-1,-,13,CASRPLQNTEAFF,TGTGCCAGCAGACCTCTACAGAACACTGAAGCTTTCTTT
TRBV6-5,many,TRBJ2-7,TRBD2,15,CASSYKGGRSDEQYF,TGTGCCAGCAGTTACAAGGGCGGGAGGTCGGACGAGCAGTACTTC
TRBV6-4,many,TRBJ1-1,-,17,CASSPLRVSAMNTEAFF,TGTGCCAGCAGTCCCCTGAGGGTATCGGCGATGAACACTGAAGCTTTCTTT
TRBV28,-,TRBJ1-1,-,15,CASRTDGKVTTEAFF,TGTGCCAGCAGGACGGACGGAAAGGTGACCACTGAAGCTTTCTTT
TRBV20-1,many,TRBJ1-5,-,16,CSARTLRVDSNQPQHF,TGCAGTGCCAGGACGTTGAGGGTGGATAGCAATCAGCCCCAGCATTTT
TRBV11-3,many,TRBJ2-7,-,14,CASSLVGTGALQFF,-
TRBV28,many,TRBJ1-1,-,12,CASSTQGGVAFF,TGTGCCAGCAGCACACAGGGAGGTGTAGCTTTCTTT
TRBV11-1,many,TRBJ2-2,TRBD2,16,CASSLGLAVNTGELFF,TGTGCCAGCAGCTTAGGACTAGCGGTGAACACCGGGGAGCTGTTTTTT
TRBV29-1,many,TRBJ2-7,-,14,CSVVTRVASYEQYF,TGCAGCGTTGTTACCAGGGTCGCATCCTACGAGCAGTACTTC
TRBV2,-,TRBJ2-5,-,14,CASSLSTGQETQYF,TGTGCCAGCAGCTTAAGTACGGGACAAGAGACCCAGTACTTC
TRBV19,many,TRBJ1-2,-,15,CASSTSPIPYDGYTF,TGTGCCAGTAGTACGTCCCCAATCCCTTATGATGGCTACACCTTC
TRBV7-9,many,TRBJ1-1,-,13,CASSLASTTEAFF,TGTGCCAGCAGCTTAGCATCCACTACGGAAGCTTTCTTT
TRBV19,-,TRBJ2-3,-,12,CASSVGLDTQYF,TGTGCCAGTAGTGTGGGTCTAGATACGCAGTATTTT
TRBV12-3/TRBV12-4,few,TRBJ2-5,TRBD2,15,CASSLSGGGTLSQYF,TGTGCCAGCAGTTTATCCGGCGGGGGGACATTGTCCCAGTACTTC
TRBV7-2,few,TRBJ1-2,TRBD1,11,CASADRGGYTF,TGTGCCAGCGCAGACAGGGGCGGCTACACCTTC
TRBV6-4,many,TRBJ1-5,TRBD1,17,CASSDPGGQPIDQPQHF,TGTGCCAGCAGTGACCCGGGGGGACAGCCCATCGATCAGCCCCAGCATTTT
TRBV28,-,TRBJ2-7,-,12,CASSFPGREQYF,TGTGCCAGCAGTTTCCCCGGCCGCGAGCAGTACTTC
TRBV20-1,-,TRBJ2-7,-,12,CSAPHTSYEQYF,TGCAGTGCTCCACACACCTCCTACGAGCAGTACTTC
TRBV6-2/TRBV6-3,-,TRBJ1-1,-,13,CASSYGNTPEAFF,TGTGCCAGCAGTTACGGGAACACCCCTGAAGCTTTCTTT
TRBV6-5,many,TRBJ2-4,-,17,CASSYTGPEGAKNIQYF,TGTGCCAGCAGTTACACTGGGCCCGAAGGAGCCAAAAACATTCAGTACTTC
TRBV28,many,TRBJ1-5,TRBD1,16,CASSPAGQAGNQPQHF,TGTGCCAGCAGTCCCGCGGGACAGGCGGGCAATCAGCCCCAGCATTTT
TRBV5-1,many,TRBJ1-1,-,14,CASKQGGLNTEAFF,TGCGCCAGCAAACAGGGAGGGCTGAACACTGAAGCTTTCTTT
TRBV5-1,many,TRBJ2-6,TRBD1,18,CASSLTTGGLAGANVLTF,TGCGCCAGCAGCTTAACAACAGGGGGGTTAGCTGGGGCCAACGTCCTGACTTTC
TRBV30,many,TRBJ1-5,TRBD1,15,CAWSVLGQGNQPQHF,TGTGCCTGGAGTGTACTGGGACAGGGAAATCAGCCCCAGCATTTT
TRBV5-4,-,TRBJ2-2,-,17,CASSLAGSGVDTGELFF,TGTGCCAGCAGCTTGGCCGGGTCAGGGGTGGACACCGGGGAGCTGTTTTTT
TRBV10-3,many,TRBJ2-7,TRBD2,16,CAISDPGLAGVAEQYF,TGTGCCATCAGTGACCCGGGACTAGCGGGAGTTGCCGAGCAGTACTTC
TRBV3-1,-,TRBJ2-2,TRBD2,13,CASSGDYAGELFF,TGTGCCAGCAGCGGGGACTACGCCGGGGAGCTGTTTTTT
TRBV6-2/TRBV6-3,-,TRBJ2-7,-,11,CASRRGLEQYF,TGTGCCAGCAGGAGGGGTCTCGAGCAGTACTTC
TRBV3-1,many,TRBJ2-3,-,13,CASSGESTDTQYF,TGTGCCAGCAGCGGAGAAAGCACAGATACGCAGTATTTT
TRBV20-1,-,TRBJ2-7,TRBD2,14,CSAHQAGVGDEQYF,TGCAGTGCCCACCAAGCGGGAGTTGGCGACGAGCAGTACTTC
TRBV6-1,-,TRBJ2-5,TRBD2,17,CASSDRTGTSGRETQYF,TGTGCCAGCAGTGATCGTACCGGGACTAGCGGAAGGGAGACCCAGTACTTC
TRBV5-1,-,TRBJ1-2,-,15,CASSLAGYEDYGYTF,TGCGCCAGCAGCTTGGCCGGGTACGAAGACTATGGCTACACCTTC
TRBV5-1,many,TRBJ1-2,TRBD1,17,CASSTDRAGSRYYGYTF,TGCGCCAGCAGCACCGACAGGGCAGGGTCTCGCTACTATGGCTACACCTTC
TRBV2,many,TRBJ2-7,TRBD2,15,CASSDLTSGRSEQYF,TGTGCCAGCAGTGATCTTACTAGCGGGAGGTCCGAGCAGTACTTC
TRBV6-2/TRBV6-3,-,TRBJ1-2,-,14,CASSRTPPGRGYTF,TGTGCCAGCAGCAGGACCCCTCCAGGCCGTGGCTACACCTTC
TRBV19,many,TRBJ1-5,-,15,CASRGGNGRHQPQHF,TGTGCCAGTAGAGGGGGGAACGGCCGCCATCAGCCCCAGCATTTT
TRBV5-1,many,TRBJ2-7,-,16,CASSFSSTGGSYEQYF,TGCGCCAGCAGCTTTTCCTCGACTGGGGGGTCTTACGAGCAGTACTTC
TRBV27,-,TRBJ2-5,TRBD1,15,CASSPGQGAKETQYF,TGTGCCAGCAGTCCGGGACAGGGGGCAAAGGAGACCCAGTACTTC
TRBV2,many,TRBJ2-2,-,12,CASTGHTGELFF,TGTGCCAGCACTGGCCACACCGGGGAGCTGTTTTTT
TRBV11-1,many,TRBJ2-7,TRBD2,15,CASRDTSGNNYEQYF,TGTGCCAGCAGGGACACCAGCGGGAACAACTACGAGCAGTACTTC
TRBV6-1,-,TRBJ2-5,TRBD2,15,CASFPGTGGGATQYF,TGTGCCAGCTTCCCCGGGACGGGGGGGGGTGCGACCCAGTACTTC
TRBV15,many,TRBJ1-1,-,15,CATSPPGVMNTEAFF,TGTGCCACCAGCCCGCCAGGGGTAATGAACACTGAAGCTTTCTTT
TRBV28,many,TRBJ2-7,TRBD2,14,CASSSGLAGYEQYF,TGTGCCAGCAGCTCGGGACTAGCGGGCTACGAGCAGTACTTC
TRBV6-5,-,TRBJ2-7,-,13,CASSYEGYYEQYF,TGTGCCAGCAGTTACGAGGGGTACTACGAGCAGTACTTC
TRBV11-2,-,TRBJ2-5,TRBD1,15,CASSSRDRQKETQYF,TGTGCCAGCAGCAGCCGGGACAGACAAAAAGAGACCCAGTACTTC